This T cell receptor beta chain was documented in a study of T cell responses to AZD1222 COVID-19 vaccine (dated by TCRdb to the early 2020s). As for the study more broadly: AZD1222 recipients given second doses at about 4 weeks or at about 12 weeks were pooled, since spike-specific TCR depth and breadth were not found to differ between the two schedules. A total of 230 to 250 trial participants underwent TCR sequencing, of whom nearly 210 received two doses of AZD1222 and about 26 received two doses of the MenACWY control vaccine. Trial participants were enrolled by age into subgroups of 18-55, 56-69 and 70-plus years, and around 140, 26 and 57 TCR-sequenced participants, respectively, were included in these subgroups.

V loses 2 bases, J loses 10 bases, and the germline ends lie 10 bases apart. CDR1 is given as SGHRS and CDR2 as YFSETQ, both from the germline V gene. Taken from cysteine to phenylalanine, the CDR3 has 12 residues. The CDR3 DNA has 36 bases and is translated from base 1. Worth noting for this clone: The antigen it binds to is not known. The input lacks base qualities; no much larger clone sits a single base away.

The CDR3 regions of human TCRbeta chains were analyzed by immunosequencing. Regarding the original processing steps: TCRs in the repertoires were matched against a reference library of SARS-CoV-2-specific TCRs that had been generated with the MIRA antigen-specificity platform. Breadth was defined as the fraction of unique TCRs that were SARS-CoV-2-associated, and depth was defined as the fraction of total T cells that were SARS-CoV-2-associated. Using the MIRA data, each spike-specific TCR was mapped to the spike region that the TCR reacts to and placed in a CD4 or CD8 class. Log10-transformed breadth and depth values were compared by one-way ANOVA with Sidak's multiple comparisons tests. TCRdb provides this immuneACCESS table in a form limited to in-frame rearrangements. Some clones are lacking; in checked studies, under half of them reflect an unresolved V gene, and why the rest are absent is not known. V, J and clone size are taken as reported in that table, and D and trimming were inferred from the DNA itself. Within this sample are approximately 140,000 clones, with roughly 94% of them counted one time only. About 1.3% of the sample comes from the top ten.

According to the study, the label for this sample's time point signals: baseline before first vaccination. The vaccinee samples were drawn from two UK trials, COV001 and COV002, one of which was a single-blind randomized controlled phase 2/3 trial testing AZD1222 (ChAdOx1 nCoV-19) in healthy adults. For TCRbeta chain sequencing, PBMC samples from trial participants were taken at day 0 and at day 28 after the second dose. The investigation overall reported the following: Reportedly, close to half of the unique spike-specific TCRs recognized epitopes lying outside the regions that are mutated in the B.1.351 and B.1.1.7 variants. After two AZD1222 doses, spike-specific TCR breadth and depth were significantly higher than at day 0 and than in MenACWY recipients. Conclusions about previously exposed vaccinees are limited because only six or seven AZD1222 recipients were SARS-CoV-2 seropositive at baseline. Participants were mostly white British, with more females than males. The authors suggested clonal diversity may have been underestimated. The vaccine-associated CD4 TCRs covered the entire spike protein, and the dominant responses fell in regions 160-218 and 743-854. In the small 56-69-year group, the increase in depth fell short of significance, most likely because of low power. Because no day 14 peak-response samples were available, the repertoires could be characterized only after the peak T cell response.

The chain was built from TRBV5-1 and TRBJ2-1, with the D call perhaps TRBD1 or TRBD2, each one matching 5 bases. This specimen was peripheral blood, taken on day 0 of AZD1222 vaccination. The sequence was collected from an adult in good health. The CDR3 loop reads CASSFNWGEQFF. In nucleotide form, the sequence is TGCGCCAGCAGCTTTAACTGGGGGGAGCAGTTCTTC. The entire variable domain, with the stretches around the CDR3 drawn from the reference TRBV5-1 and TRBJ2-1 proteins, is KAGVTQTPRYLIKTRGQQVTLSCSPISGHRSVSWYQQTPGQGLQFLFEYFSETQRNKGNFPGRFSGRQFSNSRSEMNVSTLELGDSALYLCASSFNWGEQFFGPGTRLTVL.